Shown below are 15 T cell receptor beta chains from a single sample sequenced in a study of vaccination and CD4 T cells after COVID-19. Treatment indicated: approximately nine-day PBMC culture with coronavirus spike peptide pools or control peptides (ViraFEST assay). Their cognate antigens are unknown. Sequencing of the DNA from cultured CD4+ T cells was carried out with the Oncomine TCR Beta short-read assay. TCRdb passed the PCR reads through MiXCR, listing each CDR3 protein once. Found here are around 21,000 distinct CDR3 sequences, about 56% of them singletons; the top ten hold around 7%. Sequencing was carried out using CD4+ T cells from blood, cultured in vitro. These receptors were obtained from a human donor who had recovered from COVID-19.

The chain has TRBV19 and TRBJ2-1; TRBD1 is a possible D gene (6 bases). V gave up 3 bases and J gave up 3 bases, with 18 bases separating them. The germline V gene encodes CDR1 LNHDA and CDR2 SQIVND (reference sequence). The CDR3 covers 17 residues. The CDR3 nucleotides are TGTGCCAGTAGTATTAGAGATGGTTGGACAGACTACAATGAGCAGTTCTTC. Translating it yields CASSIRDGWTDYNEQFF.

The chain employs TRBV11-2 and TRBJ2-7; D is ambiguous. This CDR3 region has 14 residues. Germline loops: CDR1 SGHAT, CDR2 FQNNGV. Trimming cost V 2 bases and J 0 bases, with 8 bases left between them. The CDR3 nucleotides are TGTGCCAGCAGCTTACCGGGCGACTCCTACGAGCAGTACTTC. Its translation: CASSLPGDSYEQYF. Looking up the rest from reference TRBV11-2 and TRBJ2-7 gives the full variable domain: EAGVAQSPRYKIIEKRQSVAFWCNPISGHATLYWYQQILGQGPKLLIQFQNNGVVDDSQLPKDRFSAERLKGVDSTLKIQPAKLEDSAVYLCASSLPGDSYEQYFGPGTRLTVT.

J is TRBJ2-1 and V is TRBV5-4; D might be TRBD1 (6 bases). The CDR3 has 15 amino acids. V was shortened by 1 base and J by 6 bases, with 14 bases between the two germline ends. The germline V gene has CDR1 SGHNT and CDR2 YYREEE (reference sequence). The CDR3: CASSLTGMSSNEQFF. Here the CDR3 DNA reads TGTGCCAGCAGCTTGACAGGGATGTCGAGCAATGAGCAGTTCTTC.

A few counts support this clonotype. The rearrangement joins TRBV15 to TRBJ1-5, with D hard to call. CDR3 length equals 16 residues. V shed 6 bases and J shed 1 base, with 16 bases lying between them. Germline V gene sequence: CDR1 LNHNV, CDR2 YYDKDF (reference sequence). The CDR3 loop is CATSLEDLPSNQPQHF. The CDR3 DNA follows: TGTGCCACCAGTCTAGAGGACCTGCCAAGCAATCAGCCCCAGCATTTT.

The sample holds a few counts of this clonotype. The chain has TRBV20-1 and TRBJ1-1, with D tentatively TRBD1 (6 bases). Germline V lookup: CDR1 DFQATT, CDR2 SNEGSKA (reference sequence). CDR3 size: 17 residues. V lost 3 bases and J lost 3, with 23 bases in between. The CDR3 reads CSARKGWRGRQDTEAFF. The CDR3 coding sequence is TGCAGTGCTAGGAAAGGGTGGCGAGGTCGACAGGACACTGAAGCTTTCTTT.

CDR3 residues: CAILPGTGVNTEAFF. The CDR3 DNA follows: TGTGCTATCCTCCCGGGGACAGGGGTGAACACTGAAGCTTTCTTT. This chain links TRBV10-3 with TRBJ1-1; 10 nucleotides line up with TRBD1. This CDR3 comprises 15 residues. Germline values: CDR1 ENHRY, CDR2 SYGVKD.

The V call is TRBV5-4, the J call TRBJ1-2; 8 nucleotides agree with TRBD1. From germline, CDR1 is SGHNT and CDR2 YYREEE (reference sequence). CDR3 size: 15 residues. After removal of 4 bases from V and 6 bases from J, the junction contained 11 bases not matched to a gene. CDR3 region: CASSHSGTGPNGYTF. CDR3 sequence (DNA): TGTGCCAGCAGCCATTCCGGGACAGGCCCAAATGGCTACACCTTC.

This clonotype has a handful of counts. This chain's CDR3 is CASSLGRNSYNEQFF. The CDR3 DNA follows: TGTGCCAGCAGCTTAGGACGGAATTCCTACAATGAGCAGTTCTTC. The rearrangement uses TRBV11-3 and TRBJ2-1; D gene uncertain. This CDR3 is 15 amino acids long. Germline lookup yields CDR1 SGHNT and CDR2 YENEEA. Trimming took off 1 base at V and 1 base at J, with 8 bases between the two ends.

The V gene is TRBV6-4, the J gene TRBJ2-3; D might be TRBD2 (6 bases). The V and J ends lost 4 bases and 13 bases respectively, with 6 bases between them. The CDR3 extends over 9 amino acids. Germline values: CDR1 MRHNA, CDR2 SNTAGT. The CDR3 here is CASSGREYF. CDR3 bases: TGTGCCAGCAGTGGGAGGGAGTATTTT.

CDR3 sequence reads: CASSFSSGTGDTEAFF. CDR3 in DNA: TGTGCCAGCAGCTTTAGTTCGGGGACAGGGGACACTGAAGCTTTCTTT. The V call is TRBV11-3, the J call TRBJ1-1; 10 nucleotides line up with TRBD1. After removal of 3 bases from V and 3 bases from J, the junction contained 7 bases not matched to a gene. This CDR3 contains 16 residues. The germline CDR1 and CDR2 sequences are SGHNT and YENEEA.

This clonotype was counted between two and nine times. V is TRBV20-1 and J is TRBJ1-1, with a weak D call TRBD1 (5 bases). CDR3 size: 13 residues. Per germline, CDR1 DFQATT and CDR2 SNEGSKA (reference sequence). V lost 2 bases to trimming and J lost 7 bases, with 14 bases between them. The CDR3 reads CSARKGPGGEAFF. For the CDR3, the DNA is TGCAGTGCTAGAAAGGGGCCGGGGGGTGAAGCTTTCTTT.

This clonotype was observed a few times. The rearrangement joins TRBV20-1 to TRBJ1-2; no firm D call. Germline-derived CDR1 and CDR2 are DFQATT and SNEGSKA (reference sequence). V was shortened by 5 bases and J by 2 bases, with 21 bases between the two germline ends. This CDR3 comprises 16 residues. As DNA, the CDR3 is TGCAGTGCTTGGGCCCGAAGATCCCCTACGAACTATGGCTACACCTTC. Residues: CSAWARRSPTNYGYTF.

This clonotype was recorded a few times. The chain is built from TRBV6-2 or TRBV6-3 and TRBJ1-5, with D possibly TRBD1 on 6 matching bases. Germline V gene sequence: CDR1 MNHEY, CDR2 SVGEGT. The V and J ends lost 7 bases and 0 bases respectively, with 16 bases between them. This CDR3 is 16 amino acids long. Here the CDR3 reads CASNPWTDYSNQPQHF. The CDR3 region has the DNA TGTGCCAGCAACCCCTGGACAGACTATAGCAATCAGCCCCAGCATTTT.

This clonotype was seen a handful of times. The chain couples TRBV7-2 to TRBJ2-7; D perhaps matches TRBD1 (6 bases). V lost 2 bases and J lost 3, with 14 bases in between. Germline assignment: CDR1 SGHTA and CDR2 FQGNSA. The CDR3 loop spans 15 amino acids. CDR3 DNA: TGTGCCAGCAGCTTACAGGGGACGTCGGACTACGAGCAGTACTTC. It codes for CASSLQGTSDYEQYF.

CDR3 DNA: TGTGCCAGCAGTTCGTTAGTCTTGGGGGCCCCCTACGAGCAGTACTTC. As protein: CASSSLVLGAPYEQYF. The chain combines TRBV27 with TRBJ2-7; tentative D call: TRBD1 (6 bases). Germline CDR1 reads MNHEY; CDR2 reads SMNVEV (reference sequence). This CDR3 is built from 16 residues. The V end lost 4 bases, the J end lost 2 bases, and 18 bases lay between the germline ends.